This T cell receptor beta chain was recovered during a study of Graves' ophthalmopathy and Graves' hyperthyroidism. Hyperthyroidism was new, under 2 months, in patients aged 18 to 65. Other autoimmune diseases, uncontrolled infections, pregnancy or lactation excluded patients from enrollment. Overall study findings and caveats: Thyroid clonotypes that were expanded above 0.001 frequency mostly also appeared in blood.

CDR1 and CDR2 (germline): SQVTM, ANQGSEA. The CDR3 sequence is 11 residues long. The V end was cut by 6 bases, the J end by 6 bases, with 12 bases between. About this clonotype itself: Its target is not known.

Beta-chain TCR CDR3 regions were amplified from RNA transcripts. Investigators did first-round RT-PCR with HTBI primers, then second-round multiplex PCR. A single record per CDR3 protein comes from TCRdb applying MiXCR to the multiplex PCR reads. The sample has about 1.2 million distinct CDR3 sequences; about 40% are singletons. The chain links TRBV29-1 to TRBJ2-7, with D possibly matching TRBD2 (5 bases). The clonotype was recovered from an adult man with Graves' hyperthyroidism. Sequencing was carried out using peripheral blood or thyroid tissue (not recorded which). The CDR3 is CSVVHTSEQYF. The CDR3 DNA follows: TGCAGCGTAGTACACACTAGCGAGCAGTACTTC.